This T cell receptor beta chain was captured by sequencing in a study of T cell changes during pregnancy in multiple sclerosis. The V segment lost 8 bases and the J segment 0 bases; nucleotides outside the gene matches: 6. The V gene's germline CDR1 is MDHEN and CDR2 SYDVKM. The CDR3 runs 15 residues. This table comes from immunoSEQ multiplex PCR, and its TCRdb copy is limited to in-frame clones, with some not included. The sample has about 57,000 clones; roughly nine tenths are singletons. The chain uses TRBV28 and TRBJ2-2; TRBD2 agrees at 7 bases. Sequencing was performed on peripheral blood, taken in the first trimester of pregnancy. The receptor's source is a female donor in good health, enrolled as a control in a pregnancy study. The CDR3 DNA is TGTGCCAGCGGATTAGCGGGTGCGAACACCGGGGAGCTGTTTTTT. As protein: CASGLAGANTGELFF.